The text below deals with one T cell receptor (beta chain). The CDR3 extends over 15 amino acids. The germline gives CDR1 LGHDT, CDR2 YNNKEL (reference sequence). V gave up 6 bases and J gave up 4 bases; unmatched junction bases: 4. The source of the sample is a study of blood T cell repertoires in COVID-19. In assigning cohorts, the study relied on participant-reported clinical history. Per the original methods: How many nucleated cells were present was estimated from reference gene primer amplification. Using immunoSEQ multiplex PCR, the repertoire was profiled, and TCRdb retains in-frame clones only, with some absent. V, J and clone size reflect that table, while D and trimming were determined from the DNA. The table shows around 140,000 clones, with approximately 84% occurring only once.

This chain joins TRBV3-1 (or the pseudogene TRBV3-2) and TRBJ2-7, with 15 positions matching TRBD2. The clonotype was recovered from a man aged 45-65 years in a cohort exposed to, infected with or recovered from COVID-19 (not recorded which). Sequencing input: PBMCs or T cells enriched from blood (not recorded which). CDR3 in amino acids: CASRKGLAGGYEQYF. DNA for the CDR3: TGTGCCAGCAGGAAGGGACTAGCGGGAGGTTACGAGCAGTACTTC.